Sequencing of this T cell receptor beta chain was carried out in a study of shared clonotypes between healthy human individuals. Profiling relied on immunoSEQ multiplex PCR, and the TCRdb table lists in-frame clones only, not all of them. The profile covers about a million clones, with approximately 75% appearing a single time and 0.89% taken by the ten largest. HIV-negative, healthy adults without recent acute infections or vaccinations were the donors. J lost 0 bases, V lost 5 bases, and 7 bases had no gene match. Germline-derived CDR1 and CDR2 are SNHLY and FYNNEI. This CDR3 comprises 17 residues.

The clonotype originates from a man in his late teens or twenties in good health. Some clones in this sample may be carry-over from other donors' samples. Sequenced sample: memory CD4+ T cells from PBMCs. Subset reported: CD45RA-negative fraction. The chain links TRBV2 to TRBJ2-6, with 7 bases matching TRBD1. CDR3 region: CASSRDSRSSGANVLTF. CDR3 nucleotide sequence: TGTGCCAGCAGTCGGGACAGCCGGAGCTCTGGGGCCAACGTCCTGACTTTC.